These 18 T cell receptor beta chains came from one sample sequenced in a study of beta chain features in type 1 diabetes. Reverse transcribing all isolated RNA meant expressed TCRB transcripts were sequenced. Assay: immunoSEQ multiplex PCR; the TCRdb copy retains only in-frame clones and omits some. Among over 700,000 clones, roughly 15% were seen once, and the ten largest hold around 0.02%. The sample consisted of naive CD4+ T cells from blood. The receptors shown here come from a young woman in good health.

The chain links TRBV19 to TRBJ2-3; perhaps TRBD1 as D (6 bases). Trimming pared 9 bases from V and 3 bases from J, leaving 13 bases between. CDR1 LNHDA and CDR2 SQIVND come from the germline V gene (reference sequence). There are 13 residues in the CDR3. The CDR3 protein is CASADRTTDTQYF. The CDR3 nucleotides are TGTGCCAGCGCGGACAGAACTACAGATACGCAGTATTTT.

The V and J genes are TRBV9 and TRBJ2-7, with 12 nucleotides matching TRBD2. The trim removed 3 bases at V and 4 bases at J, leaving 8 bases unmatched. Germline V gene sequence: CDR1 SGDLS, CDR2 YYNGEE. The CDR3 spans 16 residues. CDR3: CASSDTGTSGLYEQYF. As DNA, the CDR3 is TGTGCCAGCAGCGATACCGGGACTAGCGGGCTTTACGAGCAGTACTTC.

A few counts support this clone. The CDR3 DNA sequence: TGTGCCAGCAGCCCGTCGGGGCTTTTAGCCAAAAACATTCAGTACTTC. Protein: CASSPSGLLAKNIQYF. V and J are TRBV7-8 and TRBJ2-4, with D perhaps given as TRBD1 or TRBD2 (5 bases each). The germline V gene has CDR1 SGHVS and CDR2 FQNEAQ. Trimming removed 5 bases at V and 0 bases at J, with 14 bases between. The CDR3 has 16 residues.

V is TRBV27 and J is TRBJ1-2; a weak D match, TRBD1 (5 bases). The ends were cut back, 4 bases at V and 6 bases at J, with 24 bases in the middle. CDR3 size: 17 residues. The germline V gene encodes CDR1 MNHEY and CDR2 SMNVEV (reference sequence). CDR3 in DNA: TGTGCCAGCAGTTCCTACTCGGGACTATATGAAACCAATGGCTACACCTTC. Protein: CASSSYSGLYETNGYTF.

A few counts support this clone. The chain couples TRBV5-1 to TRBJ1-2; D remains unclear. Germline CDR1 and CDR2: SGHRS and YFSETQ. V was shortened by 4 bases and J by 3 bases, with 22 bases between the two germline ends. The CDR3 runs to 17 residues. The CDR3, as DNA: TGCGCCAGCAGCGGCTGGGTGCAGGACCACCTCGACTATGGCTACACCTTC. It yields the protein CASSGWVQDHLDYGYTF.

The chain is built from TRBV27 and TRBJ2-7, with 10 bases aligning to TRBD1. The CDR3 has 16 residues. The J segment lost 4 bases and the V segment lost 5 bases, leaving 11 bases of the junction unmatched. Germline V lookup: CDR1 MNHEY, CDR2 SMNVEV (reference sequence). CDR3 in DNA: TGTGCCAGCAGTCCGGGGACAGGGGCGAGTAGGTACGAGCAGTACTTC. This codes for CASSPGTGASRYEQYF.

The table lists this clone with a few counts. The chain has TRBV4-3 and TRBJ2-5; D may match TRBD1 or TRBD2 (5 bases each). Germline V lookup: CDR1 LGHNA, CDR2 YSLEER. V lost 1 base and J lost 0, with 15 bases in between. This CDR3 spans 17 amino acids. This CDR3 is CASSQVGGPWYQETQYF. DNA for the CDR3: TGCGCCAGCAGCCAAGTTGGGGGTCCTTGGTACCAAGAGACCCAGTACTTC.

This clone has more than one count but fewer than ten. Written as DNA, the CDR3 is TGTGCCAGCAGTTTATTGGGGACAGGGGAGGATGAGCAGTTCTTC. It translates to CASSLLGTGEDEQFF. The rearrangement links TRBV28 to TRBJ2-1, with 10 nucleotides matching TRBD1. Germline CDR1 MDHEN, CDR2 SYDVKM. The CDR3 sequence is 15 residues long. J lost 8 bases, V lost 1 base, and 5 bases had no gene match.

This clone was counted between two and nine times. This sequence joins TRBV4-3 and TRBJ2-1; maybe TRBD2 (6 bases). This CDR3 contains 15 residues. V shed 0 bases and J shed 8 bases, with 14 bases lying between them. The germline CDR1 and CDR2 sequences are LGHNA and YSLEER. The CDR3 bases are TGCGCCAGCAGCCAAGATCGGGGGTTTAGCGATGAGCAGTTCTTC. This sequence encodes CASSQDRGFSDEQFF.

CDR3 sequence: CASRVEQYF. CDR3 nucleotide sequence: TGTGCCAGCAGGGTCGAGCAGTACTTC. J is TRBJ2-7 and V is TRBV6-4; D call uncertain. V lost 6 bases to trimming and J lost 6 bases, with 3 bases between them. CDR3 length: 9 residues. CDR1 is MRHNA and CDR2 is SNTAGT in the germline V gene.

This chain connects TRBV2 to TRBJ2-2, with 8 positions matching TRBD2. V lost 5 bases, J lost 8 bases, and 4 bases stayed unmatched. This CDR3 comprises 13 residues. Germline lookup yields CDR1 SNHLY and CDR2 FYNNEI. The CDR3 region is CASSKTSVGELFF. The CDR3 coding sequence is TGTGCCAGCAGTAAGACTAGCGTAGGGGAGCTGTTTTTT.

V usage is TRBV19 and J usage is TRBJ1-2, with D maybe TRBD1 (5 bases). The V end was cut by 6 bases, the J end by 1 base, with 12 bases between. Germline CDR1 and CDR2: LNHDA and SQIVND (reference sequence). The CDR3 runs to 14 residues. CDR3 sequence reads: CASRGTAINYGYTF. For the CDR3, the DNA is TGTGCCAGTAGAGGGACGGCGATTAACTATGGCTACACCTTC. The variable domain in full, with the rest retrieved from reference TRBV19 and TRBJ1-2, is DGGITQSPKYLFRKEGQNVTLSCEQNLNHDAMYWYRQDPGQGLRLIYYSQIVNDFQKGDIAEGYSVSREKKESFPLTVTSAQKNPTAFYLCASRGTAINYGYTFGSGTRLTVV.

The J gene is TRBJ2-7, the V gene TRBV11-2, with TRBD1 identical over 9 bases. The CDR3 has 16 amino acids. Germline V gene data show CDR1 as SGHAT and CDR2 as FQNNGV. V lost 1 base, J lost 6 bases, and 10 bases stayed unmatched. Here the CDR3 DNA reads TGTGCCAGCAGCTTAGGGCTGGGACAGGGTCTGTCCGAGCAGTACTTC. It translates to CASSLGLGQGLSEQYF. Full variable domain (rest looked up from reference TRBV11-2 and TRBJ2-7): EAGVAQSPRYKIIEKRQSVAFWCNPISGHATLYWYQQILGQGPKLLIQFQNNGVVDDSQLPKDRFSAERLKGVDSTLKIQPAKLEDSAVYLCASSLGLGQGLSEQYFGPGTRLTVT.

This clone has a handful of counts. The chain employs TRBV6-6 and TRBJ2-4, with D uncertain. V was clipped by 4 bases and J by 1 base, with 11 bases between them. This CDR3 spans 15 amino acids. Germline lookup yields CDR1 MNHNY and CDR2 SVGAGI (reference sequence). The CDR3 reads CASSSLSIAKNIQYF. Written as DNA, the CDR3 is TGTGCCAGCAGTTCCCTTTCGATCGCCAAAAACATTCAGTACTTC.

The chain uses TRBV19 and TRBJ1-5; D call uncertain. Germline lookup yields CDR1 LNHDA and CDR2 SQIVND (reference sequence). The CDR3 loop spans 14 amino acids. Trimming stripped 2 bases from V and 3 bases from J, with 8 bases between. CDR3 loop: CASSITADNQPQHF. The CDR3 nucleotides read TGTGCCAGTAGTATAACGGCGGACAATCAGCCCCAGCATTTT. Looking up the rest from reference TRBV19 and TRBJ1-5 gives the full variable domain: DGGITQSPKYLFRKEGQNVTLSCEQNLNHDAMYWYRQDPGQGLRLIYYSQIVNDFQKGDIAEGYSVSREKKESFPLTVTSAQKNPTAFYLCASSITADNQPQHFGDGTRLSIL.

This chain joins TRBV27 and TRBJ2-2, with a tentative D call TRBD2 (6 bases). This CDR3 has 16 amino acids. V dropped 3 bases and J dropped 2 bases, with 13 bases sitting between them. Germline values: CDR1 MNHEY, CDR2 SMNVEV (reference sequence). Written as DNA, the CDR3 is TGTGCCAGCAGTTTCTCCGGGACTTTTAACACCGGGGAGCTGTTTTTT. The encoded protein is CASSFSGTFNTGELFF.

A single count supports this clone. The rearrangement uses TRBV18 and TRBJ2-1; D not resolved. Between the trimmed V and J ends, which lost 0 bases and 7 bases, there was a span of 19 bases. CDR1 is KGHSH and CDR2 is LQKENI in the germline V gene. The CDR3 covers 17 residues. The CDR3, as DNA: TGTGCCAGCTCACCACCGGTTGTCAGTAAAAAACAAAATGAGCAGTTCTTC. Translated: CASSPPVVSKKQNEQFF.

This clone has just a few counts. The chain carries TRBV7-2 and TRBJ2-7; D may be TRBD2 (6 bases). The germline gives CDR1 SGHTA, CDR2 FQGNSA. Trimming stripped 4 bases from V and 3 bases from J, with 19 bases between. The CDR3 loop spans 16 amino acids. CDR3 loop: CASSSHLGREDYEQYF. CDR3 nucleotides: TGTGCCAGCAGCTCACATTTAGGCAGGGAGGACTACGAGCAGTACTTC.